This T cell receptor beta chain was obtained from a study of blood T cell repertoires in COVID-19. About the research overall: Spain, Italy and the United States supplied samples that represented acute and convalescent COVID-19. The analysed material was cDNA or gDNA that came from T cells, B-cell-depleted T cells, or PBMCs.

Libraries were prepared by immunoSEQ multiplex PCR; TCRdb keeps only in-frame clonotypes and omits some of them. The sample lists 150,000 to 200,000 clones, about 82% seen once, with 4.5% to 6.5% in the top ten. CDR1 and CDR2 from the germline V gene are SGDLS and YYNGEE. V shed 0 bases, J shed 7 bases, and the junction held 7 bases outside the gene matches. The CDR3 runs 15 residues. The sample was peripheral blood. The J gene is TRBJ2-1, the V gene TRBV9; 7 bases agree with TRBD2. This sequence originates from a woman between 25 and 40 years old with acute or convalescent COVID-19. The CDR3 loop is CASSVAGGSANEQFF. The CDR3 region has the DNA TGTGCCAGCAGCGTAGCCGGCGGGAGTGCGAATGAGCAGTTCTTC.